Below, 23 T cell receptor beta chains from the same sample are listed, as sequenced in a study of T cells in narcolepsy (dated by TCRdb to 2017 to 2018). Libraries were prepared through the immunoSEQ multiplex PCR assay. TCRdb retrieved this table from immuneACCESS and kept in-frame rearrangements only. Not all clones are present; in checked studies, unresolved V genes account for under half, and no reason is known for the remainder. Recorded for this sample are some 34,000 clones; 85% to 90% of them occurred a single time. The ten biggest clones cover around 1.2% of the sample. Sequencing input: CD45RA- memory CD4+ T cells from PBMCs. In light of the paper, this sample's cell subset or site label describes: memory T cells sorted ex vivo from peripheral blood. These TCRs come from a human donor with narcolepsy.

Worth noting for this clone: One junction end disagrees with the germline gene, perhaps due to a read error. This chain links TRBV11-2 with TRBJ1-1; possibly TRBD1 for D (6 bases). The V gene's germline CDR1 is SGHAT and CDR2 FQNNGV. This CDR3 region has 18 residues. CDR3 protein: CASSSRFQMDSGNSEAFF. The CDR3 nucleotides read TGTGCCAGCAGCTCCCGCTTTCAAATGGACAGCGGGAACTCTGAAGCTTTCTTT.

The CDR3: CASSSSSGGYEQYF. The CDR3 bases are TGTGCCAGCAGCTCTTCTAGCGGGGGTTACGAGCAGTACTTC. The J gene is TRBJ2-7, the V gene TRBV11-3, with 10 bases matching TRBD2. V was clipped by 4 bases and J by 4 bases; unmatched bases: 4. The germline V gene encodes CDR1 SGHNT and CDR2 YENEEA. This CDR3 has 14 amino acids.

This chain links TRBV30 with TRBJ2-1, with 13 nucleotides matching TRBD2. CDR1 GTSNPN and CDR2 SVGIG come from the germline V gene (reference sequence). The ends lost 6 bases at V and 7 bases at J; junction bases unmatched: 9. The CDR3 has 15 residues. As DNA, the CDR3 is TGTGCCTGCAATACACTAGCGGGGGGGCCTAATGAGCAGTTCTTC. Protein sequence: CACNTLAGGPNEQFF.

V and J are TRBV2 and TRBJ2-7; tentatively, D is TRBD2 (7 bases). The germline gives CDR1 SNHLY, CDR2 FYNNEI. With 11 bases removed from V and 6 bases from J, the gap between germline ends came to 20 bases. CDR3 length: 13 amino acids. In DNA, the CDR3 is TGTGCCGACAGCCTTAAGGGGGGGTCCGAGCAGTACTTC. Protein product: CADSLKGGSEQYF.

The chain has TRBV6-5 and TRBJ2-2, with 10 bases that match TRBD2. The CDR3 is 16 amino acids. J lost 4 bases, V lost 1 base, and 3 bases had no gene match. The germline V gene encodes CDR1 MNHEY and CDR2 SVGAGI. The CDR3 region is CASSYLLAGRTGELFF. CDR3 coding DNA: TGTGCCAGCAGTTACTTACTAGCGGGGCGCACCGGGGAGCTGTTTTTT.

The chain carries TRBV10-3 and TRBJ2-7; D unresolved. This CDR3 is 11 amino acids long. CDR1 and CDR2 (germline): ENHRY, SYGVKD. Trimming shortened V by 9 bases and J by 6 bases, and 12 bases separated the two germline ends. CDR3 DNA sequence: TGTGCCATTTCCGCTGGGCCCGAGCAGTACTTC. Amino acids: CAISAGPEQYF.

This clone was detected only once. This chain links TRBV27 with TRBJ2-2; 10 nucleotides agree with TRBD1. In germline, CDR1 is MNHEY, CDR2 SMNVEV (reference sequence). The ends lost 10 bases at V and 4 bases at J; junction bases unmatched: 3. The CDR3 length is 13 residues. Here the CDR3 DNA reads TGTGCCATCCGGACAGGGGGCACCGGGGAGCTGTTTTTT. It codes for CAIRTGGTGELFF.

The rearrangement uses TRBV5-1 and TRBJ1-1, with 7 bases that match TRBD1. Trimming removed 2 bases from V and 10 bases from J; junction bases left unmatched: 5. This CDR3 is 12 amino acids long. Germline CDR1 and CDR2: SGHRS and YFSETQ. In nucleotides, the CDR3 is TGCGCCAGCAGCTTACAGGGGCCGGGAGCTTTCTTT. Encoded protein: CASSLQGPGAFF.

In DNA, the CDR3 is TGTGCCACCCTCGCGGCGGAGAACACTGAAGCTTTCTTT. Protein: CATLAAENTEAFF. This sequence joins TRBV6-6 and TRBJ1-1; the D is unclear. V lost 10 bases, J lost 1 base, and 13 bases lay in between. CDR1 is MNHNY, CDR2 SVGAGI, per germline (reference sequence). This CDR3 has 13 amino acids.

This rearrangement joins TRBV11-3 to TRBJ2-7; D remains ambiguous. Germline CDR1 is SGHNT and CDR2 is YENEEA. V was clipped by 5 bases and J by 3 bases, with 11 bases between them. This CDR3 contains 13 residues. The CDR3 here is CASSPSGSYEQYF. The CDR3 DNA follows: TGTGCCAGCAGCCCCTCGGGCAGCTACGAGCAGTACTTC. Supplemented by reference TRBV11-3 and TRBJ2-7, the full variable domain reads EAGVVQSPRYKIIEKKQPVAFWCNPISGHNTLYWYLQNLGQGPELLIRYENEEAVDDSQLPKDRFSAERLKGVDSTLKIQPAELGDSAVYLCASSPSGSYEQYFGPGTRLTVT.

About this clone: Other nucleotide sequences in the sample specify the same CDR3. The CDR3 coding sequence is TGCGCCAGCAGCGAGCAGGGGCCTTCGCTCACTGAAGCTTTCTTT. Translation: CASSEQGPSLTEAFF. The chain joins TRBV5-1 to TRBJ1-1, with D possibly matching TRBD1 (6 bases). Trimming removed 4 bases from V and 4 bases from J, with 17 bases in between. Per germline, CDR1 SGHRS and CDR2 YFSETQ. This CDR3 is built from 15 residues. Full variable domain (remainder filled in from reference TRBV5-1 and TRBJ1-1): KAGVTQTPRYLIKTRGQQVTLSCSPISGHRSVSWYQQTPGQGLQFLFEYFSETQRNKGNFPGRFSGRQFSNSRSEMNVSTLELGDSALYLCASSEQGPSLTEAFFGQGTRLTVV.

This clone is a singleton in its sample. The J gene is TRBJ2-7, the V gene TRBV16; 12 nucleotides agree with TRBD2. V shed 4 bases, J shed 6 bases, and the junction held 4 bases outside the gene matches. Germline CDR1 KGHSY, CDR2 FQNENV. This CDR3 comprises 14 residues. The CDR3 bases are TGTGCCAGCAGCCGAGCGACTAGCGGGAGCGAGCAGTACTTC. Encoded protein: CASSRATSGSEQYF.

The chain couples TRBV5-8 to TRBJ2-1, with a possible D match to TRBD2 (6 bases). The CDR3 length is 15 residues. The ends were cut back, 0 bases at V and 5 bases at J, with 12 bases in the middle. Germline CDR1 SGHTS, CDR2 YDEGEE. The CDR3 spells CASSLGLAQDNEQFF. As DNA, the CDR3 is TGTGCCAGCAGCTTGGGGCTAGCGCAAGACAATGAGCAGTTCTTC. Looking up the rest from reference TRBV5-8 and TRBJ2-1 gives the full variable domain: EAGVTQSPTHLIKTRGQQATLRCSPISGHTSVYWYQQALGLGLQFLLWYDEGEERNRGNFPPRFSGRQFPNYSSELNVNALELEDSALYLCASSLGLAQDNEQFFGPGTRLTVL.

This chain links TRBV19 with TRBJ2-7, with a tentative D call TRBD1 (5 bases). Germline assignment: CDR1 LNHDA and CDR2 SQIVND (reference sequence). V was shortened by 2 bases and J by 6 bases, with 17 bases between the two germline ends. The CDR3 is 15 amino acids. The CDR3 here is CASSIRQGFLGEQYF. For the CDR3, the DNA is TGTGCCAGTAGTATACGGCAGGGCTTCTTGGGCGAGCAGTACTTC.

A single count supports this clone. The rearrangement joins TRBV5-6 to TRBJ2-5; no clear D gene. V lost 3 bases to trimming and J lost 4 bases, with 16 bases between them. Looked up from germline, CDR1 is SGHDT and CDR2 is YYEEEE. The CDR3 is 15 residues long. DNA of the CDR3: TGTGCCAGCAGCTCTCCAGGAGAACGCAGAGAGACCCAGTACTTC. This translates into CASSSPGERRETQYF. Combining the CDR3 with reference TRBV5-6 and TRBJ2-5 gives the whole variable domain DAGVTQSPTHLIKTRGQQVTLRCSPKSGHDTVSWYQQALGQGPQFIFQYYEEEERQRGNFPDRFSGHQFPNYSSELNVNALLLGDSALYLCASSSPGERRETQYFGPGTRLLVL.

V usage is TRBV7-3 and J usage is TRBJ2-1; TRBD1 matches 7 bases. The trim removed 4 bases at V and 8 bases at J, leaving 11 bases unmatched. There are 15 residues in the CDR3. The germline gives CDR1 SGHTA, CDR2 FQGTGA. CDR3 sequence (DNA): TGTGCCAGCAGCTCGCCGACAGGGTATGGCCATGAGCAGTTCTTC. It encodes CASSSPTGYGHEQFF.

The V gene is TRBV7-2, the J gene TRBJ2-2; D unresolved. The CDR3 length is 15 residues. From germline, CDR1 is SGHTA and CDR2 FQGNSA. Trimming left V 7 bases short and J 2 bases short, with 14 bases between. Here the CDR3 reads CASTRGLLNTGELFF. The CDR3 region has the DNA TGTGCCAGCACCCGAGGCCTTCTAAACACCGGGGAGCTGTTTTTT.

This sequence joins TRBV28 and TRBJ1-4; 7 bases fit TRBD1. The germline gives CDR1 MDHEN, CDR2 SYDVKM. Losses at the gene ends were 6 bases for V and 7 bases for J; bases not matched to a gene: 11. This CDR3 is 15 amino acids long. DNA for the CDR3: TGTGCCAGCAGAGGCCAGGGGGGGTTACGTGAAAAACTGTTTTTT. Protein sequence: CASRGQGGLREKLFF.

This CDR3 is CASSFRGGNGYTF. The CDR3 nucleotides read TGTGCCAGCAGTTTCCGCGGGGGGAATGGCTACACCTTC. The chain has TRBV27 and TRBJ1-2, with D possibly TRBD1 on 5 matching bases. CDR3 length equals 13 residues. Trimming pared 3 bases from V and 6 bases from J, leaving 11 bases between. Germline assignment: CDR1 MNHEY and CDR2 SMNVEV (reference sequence).

V usage is TRBV4-1 and J usage is TRBJ1-4, with D possibly TRBD1 on 6 matching bases. V was clipped by 2 bases and J by 0 bases, with 13 bases between them. The CDR3 covers 17 residues. Germline CDR1 reads MGHRA; CDR2 reads YSYEKL. Written as DNA, the CDR3 is TGCGCCAGCAGCCAAAACCTCAGGGGCGCAACTAATGAAAAACTGTTTTTT. Protein: CASSQNLRGATNEKLFF.

The chain uses TRBV6-1 and TRBJ2-1, with 9 bases fitting TRBD1. Germline-derived CDR1 and CDR2 are MNHNS and SASEGT. The CDR3 is 15 residues long. With 3 bases clipped from V and 6 bases from J, the junction kept 6 bases outside the gene matches. CDR3 in amino acids: CASSETGGQFNEQFF. The CDR3 DNA reads as TGTGCCAGCAGTGAGACAGGGGGTCAATTCAATGAGCAGTTCTTC.

The chain links TRBV4-1 to TRBJ1-6; D is perhaps TRBD1 (5 bases). Germline lookup yields CDR1 MGHRA and CDR2 YSYEKL. The CDR3 consists of 15 residues. The V gene lost 0 bases and the J gene lost 6 bases, with 9 bases spanning the gap. As DNA, the CDR3 is TGCGCCAGCAGCCAAGAAGGGAGGGGTAATTCACCCCTCCACTTT. It is translated as CASSQEGRGNSPLHF.

J is TRBJ2-3 and V is TRBV7-2; D call uncertain. CDR3 size: 13 residues. The V and J ends lost 5 bases and 9 bases respectively, with 15 bases between them. Germline V gives CDR1 SGHTA, CDR2 FQGNSA. The CDR3 nucleotides read TGTGCCAGCAGCCAGGAGCCCCAATGGACGCAGTATTTT. Translating it yields CASSQEPQWTQYF. Supplemented by reference TRBV7-2 and TRBJ2-3, the full variable domain reads GAGVSQSPSNKVTEKGKDVELRCDPISGHTALYWYRQSLGQGLEFLIYFQGNSAPDKSGLPSDRFSAERTGGSVSTLTIQRTQQEDSAVYLCASSQEPQWTQYFGPGTRLTVL.